One and the same sample provided the 11 T cell receptor beta chains below, sequenced in a study of metastatic and nonmetastatic thyroid tumors. TCRdb redid the clone calls on the PCR reads using MiXCR. The profile shows approximately 84,000 clones, about 15% of them singletons. No treatment of any kind had been given to any patient before thyroid surgery. Sequenced input: blood. These receptors were collected from a female donor with papillary thyroid cancer or a benign thyroid nodule (not recorded which). Some clones in this sample may be carry-over from other donors' samples.

This clone occurred many times. This rearrangement joins TRBV2 to TRBJ2-1; D possibly corresponds to TRBD1 (6 bases). CDR3 length equals 10 residues. Germline CDR1 SNHLY, CDR2 FYNNEI. Trimming removed 7 bases from V and 8 bases from J, with 6 bases in between. Here the CDR3 DNA reads TGTGCCAGCAACAGGGATGAGCAGTTCTTC. Encoded protein: CASNRDEQFF.

On this clone: This clone may be a read error of a much larger clone one base away. This rearrangement joins TRBV14 to TRBJ2-5; no reliable D call. In germline, CDR1 is SGHDN, CDR2 FVKESK. V lost 5 bases and J 2 bases, leaving 15 bases between the germline ends. This CDR3 is 15 amino acids long. The CDR3 loop reads CASSKGMWGQETQYF. CDR3 in DNA: TGTGCCAGCAGCAAAGGCATGTGGGGACAAGAGACCCAGTACTTC. The whole variable domain, filled in from reference TRBV14 and TRBJ2-5, reads EAGVTQFPSHSVIEKGQTVTLRCDPISGHDNLYWYRRVMGKEIKFLLHFVKESKQDESGMPNNRFLAERTGGTYSTLKVQPAELEDSGVYFCASSKGMWGQETQYFGPGTRLLVL.

This clone was counted many times. The sample contains more than one DNA sequence encoding this CDR3. V and J are TRBV7-6 and TRBJ2-7, with 10 nucleotides matching TRBD1. V lost 2 bases and J lost 2; bases outside the gene matches: 3. The CDR3 has 15 amino acids. Germline lookup yields CDR1 SGHVS and CDR2 FNYEAQ. DNA for the CDR3: TGTGCCAGCAGCTTAACGGACAGGGGGGCCTACGAGCAGTACTTC. Protein product: CASSLTDRGAYEQYF.

This clone was picked up many times. This chain links TRBV12-3 or TRBV12-4 with TRBJ2-1, with unresolved D. Trimming took 5 bases from V and 6 from J, leaving 8 bases between them. CDR3 length: 12 amino acids. The CDR3 coding sequence is TGTGCCAGCAGTAGATACCCCAATGAGCAGTTCTTC. It translates to CASSRYPNEQFF.

This sequence joins TRBV5-1 and TRBJ2-1, with a tentative D call TRBD1 (7 bases). V lost 4 bases, J lost 7 bases, and 18 bases lay in between. The CDR3 is 15 amino acids. Germline lookup yields CDR1 SGHRS and CDR2 YFSETQ. The CDR3 protein is CASSTWAGGGNEQFF. In DNA form, the CDR3 reads TGCGCCAGCAGCACCTGGGCAGGGGGAGGAAATGAGCAGTTCTTC.

This clone was seen more than once but under ten times. A clone one base away is much larger, so this may be a read error. This chain joins TRBV29-1 and TRBJ2-3; D is possibly TRBD1 (5 bases). Germline CDR1 SQVTM, CDR2 ANQGSEA. CDR3 length: 11 residues. Between the trimmed V and J ends, which lost 5 bases and 6 bases, there was a span of 9 bases. This CDR3 is CSVYWGDTQYF. The CDR3 nucleotides read TGCAGCGTTTATTGGGGCGATACGCAGTATTTT.

This clone was detected a few times. The chain recombines TRBV6-1 with TRBJ1-2; 7 nucleotides match TRBD1. Germline V gene data show CDR1 as MNHNS and CDR2 as SASEGT. This CDR3 contains 13 residues. J gave up 8 bases and V 8 bases, and 11 bases lay outside the gene matches. The CDR3 DNA reads TGTGCCAGCGGAAGACAGGGAACAAACGGCTACACCTTC. Its translation is CASGRQGTNGYTF.

The rearrangement joins TRBV7-3 to TRBJ1-6; unclear D gene. The germline gives CDR1 SGHTA, CDR2 FQGTGA. The V end was cut by 6 bases, the J end by 9 bases, with 21 bases between. The CDR3 totals 16 residues. Here the CDR3 DNA reads TGTGCCAGCAGTCCCACCGATCCAGGTCTCGGTTCACCCCTCCACTTT. The encoded protein is CASSPTDPGLGSPLHF.

This clone showed up many times. V usage is TRBV25-1 and J usage is TRBJ1-1, with 8 bases aligning to TRBD1. The germline gives CDR1 MGHDK, CDR2 SYGVNS. V shed 5 bases and J 6 bases; nucleotides not matched to a gene: 8. This CDR3 contains 14 residues. CDR3 nucleotide sequence: TGTGCCAGCAGTACGCACAGGGGGGAGTCTGAAGCTTTCTTT. Translating it yields CASSTHRGESEAFF. Filled out from reference TRBV25-1 and TRBJ1-1, the complete variable domain reads EADIYQTPRYLVIGTGKKITLECSQTMGHDKMYWYQQDPGMELHLIHYSYGVNSTEKGDLSSESTVSRIRTEHFPLTLESARPSHTSQYLCASSTHRGESEAFFGQGTRLTVV.

There are many counts of this clone. This chain uses TRBV4-2 with TRBJ2-1, with TRBD2 matching over 11 bases. Germline loops: CDR1 LGHNA, CDR2 YNFKEQ. Losses at the gene ends were 0 bases for V and 4 bases for J; bases not matched to a gene: 2. This CDR3 is 16 amino acids long. This chain's CDR3 is CASSQETSGGYNEQFF. The CDR3 nucleotides read TGTGCCAGCAGCCAAGAAACTAGCGGGGGTTACAATGAGCAGTTCTTC.

This clone has ten or more counts. The rearrangement links TRBV13 to TRBJ2-7; D gene unclear. CDR1 PRHDT and CDR2 FYEKMQ come from the germline V gene (reference sequence). The CDR3 sequence is 14 residues long. The germline V and J ends were trimmed by 2 bases and 2 bases, with 10 bases remaining between them. CDR3 nucleotides: TGTGCCAGCAGCTTACTCCCTGGGACCTACGAGCAGTACTTC. As protein: CASSLLPGTYEQYF.